Listed below are T cell receptor beta chains from one sample, sequenced in a study of T cells in localized non-small cell lung cancer. Here immunoSEQ multiplex PCR was the method, and the copy in TCRdb shows in-frame clones only, minus some. The profile shows 40,000 to 65,000 clones, more than 85% of them singletons. The input for sequencing was PBMCs, taken before any cancer treatment. The receptors stem from a female donor with stage II lung adenocarcinoma. Both conserved end residues are part of each CDR3. A D gene is named only where the DNA matches it firmly. The listing skips clone size in some rows; elsewhere it reads once, few, many or a size class.

CDR3 protein: CASSETRVMPQHF
CDR3 DNA: TGTGCCAGCAGTGAAACCCGGGTCATGCCCCAGCATTTT
V gene: TRBV2
D gene: NA
J gene: TRBJ1-5
clone size: NA

CDR3 protein: CSVPPQGNEQFF
CDR3 DNA: TGCAGCGTTCCCCCACAGGGCAATGAGCAGTTCTTC
V gene: TRBV29-1
D gene: NA
J gene: TRBJ2-1
clone size: NA

CDR3 protein: CASSLGQGVGTLYNEQFF
CDR3 DNA: TGTGCCAGCAGCTTAGGCCAGGGGGTCGGGACACTGTACAATGAGCAGTTCTTC
V gene: TRBV7-6
D gene: TRBD1
J gene: TRBJ2-1
clone size: NA

CDR3 protein: CASSFGTGPYEQYF
CDR3 DNA: TGCGCCAGCAGCTTTGGGACAGGACCCTACGAGCAGTACTTC
V gene: TRBV5-1
D gene: TRBD1
J gene: TRBJ2-7
clone size: NA

CDR3 protein: CASSPGLAGTETQYF
CDR3 DNA: TGTGCCAGCAGTCCGGGACTAGCGGGGACTGAGACCCAGTACTTC
V gene: TRBV6-1
D gene: TRBD2
J gene: TRBJ2-5
clone size: NA

CDR3 protein: CASTGTGGTFMGTEAFF
CDR3 DNA: TGTGCCAGTACCGGGACAGGGGGTACTTTTATGGGCACTGAAGCTTTCTTT
V gene: TRBV19
D gene: TRBD1
J gene: TRBJ1-1
clone size: NA

CDR3 protein: CASSLVVLSPNEQFF
CDR3 DNA: TGTGCCAGCAGCTTAGTTGTCCTTAGCCCCAATGAGCAGTTCTTC
V gene: TRBV11-2
D gene: NA
J gene: TRBJ2-1
clone size: NA

CDR3 protein: CASSDTGPTEAFF
CDR3 DNA: TGTGCCAGCAGTGATACAGGTCCCACTGAAGCTTTCTTT
V gene: TRBV7-8
D gene: NA
J gene: TRBJ1-1
clone size: NA

CDR3 protein: CASSVATTRGTGELFF
CDR3 DNA: TGTGCCAGCAGCGTAGCTACGACACGGGGCACCGGGGAGCTGTTTTTT
V gene: TRBV9
D gene: NA
J gene: TRBJ2-2
clone size: NA

CDR3 protein: CASITRGARQPQHF
CDR3 DNA: TGTGCCAGTATCACTAGGGGGGCCCGGCAGCCCCAGCATTTT
V gene: TRBV19
D gene: NA
J gene: TRBJ1-5
clone size: NA

CDR3 protein: CAWRANTEAFF
CDR3 DNA: TGTGCCTGGCGCGCTAACACTGAAGCTTTCTTT
V gene: TRBV30
D gene: NA
J gene: TRBJ1-1
clone size: few